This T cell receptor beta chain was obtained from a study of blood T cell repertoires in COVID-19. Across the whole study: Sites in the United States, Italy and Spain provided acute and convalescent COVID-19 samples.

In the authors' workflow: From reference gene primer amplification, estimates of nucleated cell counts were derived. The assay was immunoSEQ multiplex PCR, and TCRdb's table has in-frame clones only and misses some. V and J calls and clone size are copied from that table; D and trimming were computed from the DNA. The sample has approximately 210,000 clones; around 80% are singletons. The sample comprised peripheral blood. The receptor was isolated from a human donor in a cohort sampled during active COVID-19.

DNA for the CDR3: TGTGCCAGCAGTTTATTCGCCCGGGTAGAGCAGTTCTTC. Residues: CASSLFARVEQFF. V is TRBV28 and J is TRBJ2-1; the D is unclear. Germline V gene data show CDR1 as MDHEN and CDR2 as SYDVKM. This CDR3 is 13 amino acids long. The V end was cut by 1 base, the J end by 10 bases, with 11 bases between. The entire variable domain, with the rest obtained from reference TRBV28 and TRBJ2-1, is as follows: DVKVTQSSRYLVKRTGEKVFLECVQDMDHENMFWYRQDPGLGLRLIYFSYDVKMKEKGDIPEGYSVSREKKERFSLILESASTNQTSMYLCASSLFARVEQFFGPGTRLTVL.